Sequencing of this T cell receptor beta chain was carried out in a study of OX40 agonist ivuxolimab in advanced cancers. Whole-study results and caveats: The study observed clonal expansion of CD4+ and CD8+ blood T cells by week 6 at 0.1 to 3.0 mg/kg.

This clone was detected once. Its antigen is still unknown. The CDR3 consists of 15 residues. Looked up from germline, CDR1 is LGHNA and CDR2 is YSLEER. With 0 bases removed from V and 11 bases from J, the gap between germline ends came to 19 bases. Assay used: immunoSEQ multiplex PCR; TCRdb lists only in-frame clones, some missing. The data contain some 30,000 clones, approximately 91% of them singletons. V and J are TRBV4-3 and TRBJ1-1; weak D call: TRBD1 (6 bases). Sequenced here: CD4+ or CD8+ T cells sorted from blood, sampled in a trial of the OX40 agonist ivuxolimab. The sequence was obtained from an adult with an advanced solid tumor such as melanoma, head and neck, liver or kidney cancer. The CDR3 DNA reads as TGCGCCAGCAGCCAAGATCGATTGGGGGGCCGGGGGGCTTTCTTT. It specifies CASSQDRLGGRGAFF.